This T cell receptor beta chain was profiled in a study of OX40 agonist ivuxolimab in advanced cancers. The wider study: A male proportion of about 84% was recorded, with mean age approximately 60 years and range roughly 23 to 79.

Method: immunoSEQ multiplex PCR; TCRdb's copy keeps in-frame clones and lacks some. The sample includes almost 80,000 clones, 84% seen only once; the top ten take 20% to 25%. Findings and limits, study-wide: The 0.1-3.0 mg/kg partial responders had among the lowest clonal expansion. On average, a greater number of expanded clones characterised CD8+ T cells relative to CD4+.

This CDR3 has 16 residues. V gave up 6 bases and J gave up 7 bases; unmatched junction bases: 12. Germline V gene lookup returns CDR1 MDHEN and CDR2 SYDVKM. A remark on this clone: Its antigen remains unknown.

Sequenced material: CD4+ or CD8+ T cells sorted from blood, taken in a trial of the OX40 agonist ivuxolimab. The sequence derives from an adult with an advanced solid tumor such as melanoma, head and neck, liver or kidney cancer. The chain uses TRBV28 and TRBJ2-1, with 10 bases fitting TRBD2. The CDR3 DNA reads as TGTGCCAGCAGGTTGTCCGGAGCGGGGGGGCTAAATGAGCAGTTCTTC. It specifies CASRLSGAGGLNEQFF.